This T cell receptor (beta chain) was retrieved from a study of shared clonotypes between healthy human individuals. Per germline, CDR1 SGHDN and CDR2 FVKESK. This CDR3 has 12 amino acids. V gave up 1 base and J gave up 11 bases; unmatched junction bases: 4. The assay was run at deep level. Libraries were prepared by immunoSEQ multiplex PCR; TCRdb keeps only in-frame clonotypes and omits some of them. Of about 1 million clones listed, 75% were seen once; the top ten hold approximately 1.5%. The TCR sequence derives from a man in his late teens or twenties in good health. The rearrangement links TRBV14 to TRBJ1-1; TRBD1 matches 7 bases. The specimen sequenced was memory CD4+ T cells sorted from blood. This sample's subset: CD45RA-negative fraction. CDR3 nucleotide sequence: TGTGCCAGCAGCCAAGTATCAGGGGGTGCTTTCTTT. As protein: CASSQVSGGAFF.